One sample yielded the 30 T cell receptor beta chains listed below, sequenced in a study of T cell repertoires in cytomegalovirus infection. MiXCR was run by TCRdb on the reads, yielding one entry per CDR3 protein. The profile shows hundreds of thousands of distinct CDR3 sequences, around 18% of them singletons. The sequenced sample was PBMCs. The source is a human donor in good health (CMV status not recorded). Some clones in this sample may be carry-over from other donors' samples.

This clonotype turned up a few times. The chain uses TRBV20-1 and TRBJ2-1, with D tentatively TRBD1 (8 bases). From germline, CDR1 is DFQATT and CDR2 SNEGSKA (reference sequence). Trimming cost V 2 bases and J 7 bases, with 24 bases left between them. The CDR3 runs 17 residues. The CDR3 reads CSARQGAAGRLGNEQFF. CDR3 DNA: TGCAGTGCTAGACAGGGGGCAGCGGGGCGATTGGGGAATGAGCAGTTCTTC.

This clonotype was observed a few times. The chain joins TRBV19 to TRBJ1-5; possible D gene TRBD1, 6 bases. The germline V and J ends were trimmed by 9 bases and 6 bases, with 15 bases remaining between them. This CDR3 is built from 13 residues. Germline loops: CDR1 LNHDA, CDR2 SQIVND (reference sequence). The CDR3 loop is CASESGEGQPQHF. CDR3 DNA: TGTGCCAGCGAGTCAGGGGAGGGTCAGCCCCAGCATTTT.

The CDR3, as DNA: TGTGCCAGCAGCCCCTCGGGGAAGCTCAATCAGCCCCAGCATTTT. Amino acids: CASSPSGKLNQPQHF. The chain carries TRBV12-3 or TRBV12-4 and TRBJ1-5; the D is unclear. The CDR3 covers 15 residues. Trimming stripped 6 bases from V and 3 bases from J, with 15 bases between.

This clonotype appeared many times. V usage is TRBV4-1 and J usage is TRBJ2-3; 14 nucleotides match TRBD2. CDR3 length: 16 amino acids. CDR1 is MGHRA and CDR2 is YSYEKL in the germline V gene. J lost 4 bases, V lost 3 bases, and 3 bases had no gene match. This CDR3 is CASSHGLAGGPDTQYF. CDR3 sequence (DNA): TGCGCCAGCAGCCATGGACTAGCGGGGGGCCCAGATACGCAGTATTTT.

The V call is TRBV19, the J call TRBJ2-5, with D tentatively TRBD1 or TRBD2 (5 bases each). This CDR3 has 14 amino acids. Germline CDR1 is LNHDA and CDR2 is SQIVND (reference sequence). The germline V and J ends were trimmed by 5 bases and 5 bases, with 15 bases remaining between them. The CDR3 DNA is TGTGCCAGTAGTCCCTGGACAAGGGAGGAGACCCAGTACTTC. Its translation: CASSPWTREETQYF.

This clonotype was counted a few times. The chain is built from TRBV10-3 and TRBJ2-1; 13 nucleotides match TRBD2. Trimming removed 6 bases from V and 4 bases from J; junction bases left unmatched: 9. The CDR3 runs to 17 residues. Germline assignment: CDR1 ENHRY and CDR2 SYGVKD. CDR3 residues: CAIRDPGTSGIYNEQFF. In DNA form, the CDR3 reads TGTGCCATCAGAGACCCCGGGACTAGCGGGATTTACAATGAGCAGTTCTTC.

This clonotype was counted ten times or more. The chain joins TRBV7-2 to TRBJ1-6; possible D gene TRBD1, 5 bases. The CDR3 sequence is 15 residues long. Germline lookup yields CDR1 SGHTA and CDR2 FQGNSA. V lost 6 bases to trimming and J lost 9 bases, with 18 bases between them. For the CDR3, the DNA is TGTGCCAGCAGTATGGGTGGAGGGGCAGGTTCACCCCTCCACTTT. This codes for CASSMGGGAGSPLHF.

Comments on this clonotype: A much larger clone lies a single base off, so this may be a read error. This chain connects TRBV12-3 or TRBV12-4 to TRBJ1-1, with a possible D match to TRBD1 (6 bases). The CDR3 covers 15 residues. The V end was cut by 5 bases, the J end by 1 base, with 14 bases between. This CDR3 reads CASSLNRVSNTEAFF. The CDR3 DNA reads as TGTGCCAGCAGTCTTAACAGGGTTTCGAACACTGAAGCTTTCTTT.

This clonotype was found many times. The CDR3 coding sequence is TGTGCCAGCAGCTTACGCGGGGGCGCGATGTACGCCGGGGAGCTGTTTTTT. It translates to CASSLRGGAMYAGELFF. V gene TRBV7-9 combines with J gene TRBJ2-2, with D possibly being TRBD2 (7 bases). Trimming pared 2 bases from V and 6 bases from J, leaving 19 bases between. Germline values: CDR1 SEHNR, CDR2 FQNEAQ (reference sequence). This CDR3 region has 17 residues.

The chain links TRBV18 to TRBJ2-3; 9 bases fit TRBD2. CDR3 length: 15 amino acids. Germline V gives CDR1 KGHSH, CDR2 LQKENI. V was pared by 2 bases and J by 4 bases, with 4 bases of the junction left unmatched. The CDR3 nucleotides are TGTGCCAGCTCACCAGTGACTAGCGGCTCAGATACGCAGTATTTT. Its protein is CASSPVTSGSDTQYF. The full variable domain, rest sourced from reference TRBV18 and TRBJ2-3, is NAGVMQNPRHLVRRRGQEARLRCSPMKGHSHVYWYRQLPEEGLKFMVYLQKENIIDESGMPKERFSAEFPKEGPSILRIQQVVRGDSAAYFCASSPVTSGSDTQYFGPGTRLTVL.

The chain joins TRBV20-1 to TRBJ2-1; TRBD1 aligns across 8 bases. The CDR3 extends over 15 amino acids. Trimming at V came to 5 bases and at J to 6 bases, leaving 12 bases not matched to a gene. The germline V gene encodes CDR1 DFQATT and CDR2 SNEGSKA (reference sequence). CDR3 residues: CSAGQPGQALNEQFF. The CDR3 DNA is TGCAGTGCTGGGCAACCGGGACAGGCCCTCAATGAGCAGTTCTTC.

The J gene is TRBJ2-3, the V gene TRBV11-3, with 9 positions matching TRBD2. This CDR3 spans 15 amino acids. Germline values: CDR1 SGHNT, CDR2 YENEEA. Trimming took 5 bases from V and 5 from J; bases not matched to a gene: 8. The CDR3 DNA is TGTGCCAGCAGCAATAGCGGGGGAGGGAAAGATACGCAGTATTTT. Translated: CASSNSGGGKDTQYF.

This clonotype showed up many times. The chain combines TRBV7-2 with TRBJ2-7, with 11 bases aligning to TRBD1. This CDR3 has 14 amino acids. Per the germline V gene, CDR1 is SGHTA and CDR2 is FQGNSA. J lost 4 bases, V lost 5 bases, and 4 bases had no gene match. CDR3 sequence (DNA): TGTGCCAGCAGCCCCGGGACAGGGGGGTACGAGCAGTACTTC. Amino acid sequence: CASSPGTGGYEQYF.

This clonotype was seen a few times. V is TRBV10-2 and J is TRBJ1-1; 7 nucleotides agree with TRBD1. The CDR3 length is 14 residues. The J segment lost 5 bases and the V segment lost 10 bases, leaving 13 bases of the junction unmatched. CDR1 and CDR2 (germline): WSHSY, SAAADI. The CDR3 spells CAKHRQGLGTEAFF. The CDR3 region has the DNA TGCGCCAAACACCGACAGGGTTTGGGTACTGAAGCTTTCTTT.

This clonotype appeared a few times. J is TRBJ1-5 and V is TRBV18, with no clear D. This CDR3 is built from 15 residues. V was shortened by 2 bases and J by 0 bases, with 8 bases between the two germline ends. Germline assignment: CDR1 KGHSH and CDR2 LQKENI. The CDR3: CASSPSDYSNQPQHF. The CDR3 coding sequence is TGTGCCAGCTCACCATCGGATTATAGCAATCAGCCCCAGCATTTT.

This clonotype was observed at least ten times. V is TRBV6-5 and J is TRBJ1-1; unclear D gene. There are 13 residues in the CDR3. Per the germline V gene, CDR1 is MNHEY and CDR2 is SVGAGI. Trimming removed 0 bases from V and 7 bases from J, with 9 bases in between. The CDR3 bases are TGTGCCAGCAGTTACTCGTCTGGCAGTGAAGCTTTCTTT. Protein: CASSYSSGSEAFF.

The chain combines TRBV14 with TRBJ1-2, with D possibly matching TRBD1 (6 bases). The CDR3 totals 13 residues. Germline CDR1 reads SGHDN; CDR2 reads FVKESK. Trimming cost V 1 base and J 8 bases, with 11 bases left between them. The DNA for the CDR3 is TGTGCCAGCAGCCAAGTCGGCGGGGGCGGCTACACCTTC. It yields the protein CASSQVGGGGYTF.

This clonotype has a handful of counts. The V call is TRBV5-4, the J call TRBJ2-1; 7 bases agree with TRBD2. Germline V gives CDR1 SGHNT, CDR2 YYREEE (reference sequence). The CDR3 totals 15 residues. The J segment lost 4 bases and the V segment lost 4 bases, leaving 8 bases of the junction unmatched. This CDR3 is CASSALSGDYNEQFF. The CDR3 coding sequence is TGTGCCAGCAGCGCCTTAAGCGGGGATTACAATGAGCAGTTCTTC.

The V call is TRBV11-2, the J call TRBJ1-6; the D is unclear. V was pared by 2 bases and J by 3 bases, with 14 bases between. Germline loops: CDR1 SGHAT, CDR2 FQNNGV. This CDR3 comprises 17 residues. CDR3 bases: TGTGCCAGCAGCTTATACCCCCTCTGGGACTATAATTCACCCCTCCACTTT. Protein sequence: CASSLYPLWDYNSPLHF. Filled out from reference TRBV11-2 and TRBJ1-6, the complete variable domain reads EAGVAQSPRYKIIEKRQSVAFWCNPISGHATLYWYQQILGQGPKLLIQFQNNGVVDDSQLPKDRFSAERLKGVDSTLKIQPAKLEDSAVYLCASSLYPLWDYNSPLHFGNGTRLTVT.

This clonotype appeared a few times. The junction differs from germline at one of its ends, possibly a read error. The rearrangement joins TRBV7-2 to TRBJ1-2; D may be TRBD1 (5 bases). CDR3 length: 12 amino acids. Germline values: CDR1 SGHTA, CDR2 FQGNSA. This CDR3 reads CASSTQGLLNSF. The CDR3 DNA is TGTGCCAGCAGCACCCAGGGACTCCTCAACTCCTTC.

V and J are TRBV7-2 and TRBJ2-3; D gene uncertain. This CDR3 spans 12 amino acids. Trimming took off 7 bases at V and 2 bases at J, with 7 bases between the two ends. Germline CDR1 is SGHTA and CDR2 is FQGNSA. CDR3 sequence: CASKVITDTQYF. The CDR3 DNA reads TGTGCCAGCAAGGTGATCACAGATACGCAGTATTTT.

This clonotype was counted at least ten times. This rearrangement joins TRBV29-1 to TRBJ2-2; 8 nucleotides match TRBD1. V was pared by 7 bases and J by 6 bases, with 10 bases of the junction left unmatched. The CDR3 totals 14 residues. CDR1 is SQVTM, CDR2 ANQGSEA, per germline. The CDR3: CSARTGIEAGELFF. For the CDR3, the DNA is TGCAGCGCAAGGACAGGGATTGAGGCCGGGGAGCTGTTTTTT.

The rearrangement links TRBV4-3 to TRBJ2-1; 9 bases line up with TRBD2. In germline, CDR1 is LGHNA, CDR2 YSLEER. The CDR3 is 17 amino acids. J was trimmed by 5 bases and V by 6 bases; bases with no gene match: 14. DNA of the CDR3: TGCGCCAGCAGTCGTCACCCACGAGCGGGAGGAAACAATGAGCAGTTCTTC. This translates into CASSRHPRAGGNNEQFF.

This clonotype has at least ten counts. The chain uses TRBV7-2 and TRBJ2-3, with D uncertain. The V end lost 6 bases, the J end lost 3 bases, and 7 bases lay between the germline ends. From germline, CDR1 is SGHTA and CDR2 FQGNSA. CDR3 length: 12 amino acids. The CDR3 loop reads CASRRMTDTQYF. The CDR3 DNA follows: TGTGCCAGCAGACGGATGACAGATACGCAGTATTTT. Full variable domain (outside the CDR3, taken from reference TRBV7-2 and TRBJ2-3): GAGVSQSPSNKVTEKGKDVELRCDPISGHTALYWYRQSLGQGLEFLIYFQGNSAPDKSGLPSDRFSAERTGGSVSTLTIQRTQQEDSAVYLCASRRMTDTQYFGPGTRLTVL.

This chain connects TRBV7-2 to TRBJ2-4, with D possibly matching TRBD1 (6 bases). Germline V CDR1 and CDR2: SGHTA, FQGNSA. The germline V and J ends were trimmed by 5 bases and 7 bases, with 12 bases remaining between them. CDR3 size: 13 residues. The CDR3 region has the DNA TGTGCCAGCAGCGGTCAGACAGGCAACATTCAGTACTTC. Translation: CASSGQTGNIQYF.

The chain is built from TRBV10-3 and TRBJ1-1, with 8 positions matching TRBD1. Germline lookup yields CDR1 ENHRY and CDR2 SYGVKD. CDR3 length: 16 amino acids. The junction had 8 bases not matched to a gene; V was cut back by 1 base and J by 4 bases. The CDR3, as DNA: TGTGCCATCAGTGAGTTCTCAGGGGGCGCGGGCACTGAAGCTTTCTTT. This sequence encodes CAISEFSGGAGTEAFF.

The J gene is TRBJ2-3, the V gene TRBV9; possible D gene TRBD2, 6 bases. The CDR3 contains 15 residues. Trimming stripped 4 bases from V and 7 bases from J, with 19 bases between. The germline gives CDR1 SGDLS, CDR2 YYNGEE. The CDR3 DNA sequence: TGTGCCAGCAGCCCACCGACTAGTTCAGGGTATACGCAGTATTTT. Its protein is CASSPPTSSGYTQYF.

This clonotype was detected a few times. The chain carries TRBV5-5 and TRBJ1-1; the D is unclear. CDR3 length: 13 amino acids. Looked up from germline, CDR1 is SGHKS and CDR2 is YYEKEE (reference sequence). Trimming removed 1 base from V and 0 bases from J, with 4 bases in between. In DNA form, the CDR3 reads TGTGCCAGCAGCTTGTGGTTGAACACTGAAGCTTTCTTT. Translated: CASSLWLNTEAFF.

This clonotype was observed many times. The genes are TRBV7-9 and TRBJ2-3, with D unresolved. V was trimmed by 10 bases and J by 3 bases, leaving 17 bases between them. The CDR3 length is 14 residues. Germline V gene lookup returns CDR1 SEHNR and CDR2 FQNEAQ (reference sequence). CDR3 loop: CAIPHLAETDTQYF. The CDR3 bases are TGTGCCATCCCGCACTTGGCCGAAACAGATACGCAGTATTTT.

This rearrangement joins TRBV6-1 to TRBJ2-5; D is possibly TRBD1 (6 bases). Germline V lookup: CDR1 MNHNS, CDR2 SASEGT. Trimming cost V 0 bases and J 7 bases, with 15 bases left between them. The CDR3 runs to 15 residues. The CDR3 region is CASSEAGNRVRTQYF. DNA of the CDR3: TGTGCCAGCAGTGAAGCGGGGAACAGGGTGAGGACCCAGTACTTC.